These T cell receptor beta chains were read from a single sample in a study of blood T cells in healthy people across ages. Using its own MiXCR run on the 5' RACE reads, TCRdb lists one record per CDR3 protein. The sample includes roughly 640,000 distinct CDR3 sequences, approximately 30% seen only once; the top ten take approximately 14%. The sample comprised blood. The receptors stem from a woman older than 75 in good health. CDR3s include the opening cysteine and the closing phenylalanine or tryptophan. D genes are given only for firm matches. Clone size is shown for a subset of rows, as once, few, many or a class of expanded clone.

V gene: TRBV7-3; clone size: many; J gene: TRBJ2-7; D gene: TRBD2; CDR3 protein: CASSLEGGPSYEQYF; CDR3 DNA: TGTGCCAGCAGCTTAGAGGGAGGGCCTTCCTACGAGCAGTACTTC
V gene: TRBV11-2; clone size: NA; J gene: TRBJ1-6; D gene: TRBD1; CDR3 protein: CASSLGQGLRSPLHF; CDR3 DNA: TGTGCCAGCAGCTTGGGACAGGGATTGCGATCACCCCTCCACTTT
V gene: TRBV7-2; clone size: many; J gene: TRBJ1-4; D gene: TRBD1; CDR3 protein: CASSWGQGGEKLFF; CDR3 DNA: TGTGCCAGCAGCTGGGGACAGGGGGGTGAAAAACTGTTTTTT
V gene: TRBV7-3; clone size: NA; J gene: TRBJ2-4; D gene: NA; CDR3 protein: CANSPTGGQVGERYF; CDR3 DNA: TGTGCCAACAGCCCCACAGGTGGGCAAGTCGGCGAGCGGTACTTC
V gene: TRBV5-1; clone size: NA; J gene: TRBJ1-2; D gene: NA; CDR3 protein: CASSLGQGRTNYGYTF; CDR3 DNA: TGCGCCAGCAGCTTGGGGCAGGGGCGAACTAACTATGGCTACACCTTC
V gene: TRBV9; clone size: many; J gene: TRBJ1-2; D gene: NA; CDR3 protein: CASSPWDFPEDYGYTF; CDR3 DNA: TGTGCCAGCAGCCCCTGGGACTTCCCGGAGGACTATGGCTACACCTTC
V gene: TRBV4-2; clone size: many; J gene: TRBJ2-7; D gene: TRBD2; CDR3 protein: CASSQGRLAHEQYF; CDR3 DNA: TGTGCCAGCAGCCAAGGCAGACTAGCCCACGAGCAGTACTTC
V gene: TRBV12-3/TRBV12-4; clone size: NA; J gene: TRBJ1-2; D gene: TRBD1; CDR3 protein: CASSRTGEGYTF; CDR3 DNA: TGTGCCAGCAGTCGTACAGGGGAGGGCTACACCTTC
V gene: TRBV20-1; clone size: once; J gene: TRBJ2-1; D gene: NA; CDR3 protein: CSVSDTGSYNEQFF; CDR3 DNA: TGCAGTGTTAGTGACACAGGCTCCTACAATGAGCAGTTCTTC
V gene: TRBV4-1; clone size: many; J gene: TRBJ2-3; D gene: TRBD2; CDR3 protein: CASSQPEGLANTDTQYF; CDR3 DNA: TGCGCCAGCAGCCAACCGGAGGGACTAGCGAACACAGATACGCAGTATTTT
V gene: TRBV7-9; clone size: many; J gene: TRBJ2-7; D gene: NA; CDR3 protein: CASSLARGGEQYF; CDR3 DNA: TGTGCCAGCAGCTTAGCGCGGGGAGGCGAGCAGTACTTC
V gene: TRBV20-1; clone size: many; J gene: TRBJ2-3; D gene: NA; CDR3 protein: CSATIVLDTQYF; CDR3 DNA: TGCAGTGCTACAATCGTACTGGATACGCAGTATTTT
V gene: TRBV9; clone size: NA; J gene: TRBJ1-3; D gene: NA; CDR3 protein: CASSVRMDGASGNTIYF; CDR3 DNA: TGTGCCAGCAGCGTGAGAATGGACGGGGCCTCTGGAAACACCATATATTTT
V gene: TRBV28; clone size: NA; J gene: TRBJ2-1; D gene: NA; CDR3 protein: CASLEGGGDNEQFF; CDR3 DNA: TGTGCCAGCTTAGAGGGAGGCGGGGATAATGAGCAGTTCTTC
V gene: TRBV7-9; clone size: many; J gene: TRBJ2-7; D gene: TRBD1; CDR3 protein: CASSLSETGANEQYF; CDR3 DNA: TGTGCCAGCAGCTTAAGTGAGACAGGGGCCAACGAGCAGTACTTC
V gene: TRBV18; clone size: few; J gene: TRBJ2-7; D gene: NA; CDR3 protein: CASSPFGGESYNEQYF; CDR3 DNA: TGTGCCAGCTCACCGTTTGGCGGGGAATCCTACAATGAGCAGTACTTC
V gene: TRBV3-1; clone size: NA; J gene: TRBJ1-6; D gene: NA; CDR3 protein: CASSQRAGSYNSPLHF; CDR3 DNA: TGTGCCAGCAGCCAACGGGCAGGGTCGTATAATTCACCCCTCCACTTT
V gene: TRBV27; clone size: many; J gene: TRBJ2-7; D gene: NA; CDR3 protein: CASSSSLGPYEQYF; CDR3 DNA: TGTGCCAGCAGTTCCTCGTTGGGCCCCTACGAGCAGTACTTC
V gene: TRBV19; clone size: NA; J gene: TRBJ1-1; D gene: NA; CDR3 protein: CASSIGTFPGQPAFF; CDR3 DNA: TGTGCCAGTAGTATCGGGACATTTCCCGGCCAACCGGCTTTCTTT
V gene: TRBV28; clone size: NA; J gene: TRBJ2-4; D gene: TRBD1; CDR3 protein: CASSLKEGWTGKSNIQYF; CDR3 DNA: TGTGCCAGCAGTTTAAAAGAAGGATGGACAGGGAAATCAAACATTCAGTACTTC
V gene: TRBV11-2; clone size: NA; J gene: TRBJ2-3; D gene: TRBD2; CDR3 protein: CASSFSGGAWTDTQYF; CDR3 DNA: TGTGCCAGCAGCTTTAGCGGGGGGGCGTGGACAGATACGCAGTATTTT
V gene: TRBV19; clone size: NA; J gene: TRBJ2-5; D gene: NA; CDR3 protein: CASRKGGQGSEQYF; CDR3 DNA: TGTGCCAGTAGGAAAGGGGGGCAGGGATCGGAGCAGTACTTC
V gene: TRBV5-1; clone size: many; J gene: TRBJ2-1; D gene: TRBD1; CDR3 protein: CASSISGGREQFF; CDR3 DNA: TGCGCCAGCAGCATTTCAGGGGGCAGGGAGCAGTTCTTC
V gene: TRBV2; clone size: many; J gene: TRBJ2-5; D gene: TRBD2; CDR3 protein: CASSDRGGAYQETQYF; CDR3 DNA: TGTGCCAGCAGTGATCGGGGAGGGGCGTACCAAGAGACCCAGTACTTC
V gene: TRBV2; clone size: NA; J gene: TRBJ2-6; D gene: NA; CDR3 protein: CAGGSGANVLTF; CDR3 DNA: TGTGCCGGCGGATCCGGGGCCAACGTCCTGACTTTC
V gene: TRBV6-5; clone size: many; J gene: TRBJ2-7; D gene: NA; CDR3 protein: CASRLAAIYEQYF; CDR3 DNA: TGTGCCAGCAGACTGGCAGCAATCTACGAGCAGTACTTC
V gene: TRBV7-9; clone size: NA; J gene: TRBJ2-2; D gene: TRBD2; CDR3 protein: CASSPGTSGVPNTGELFF; CDR3 DNA: TGTGCCAGCAGCCCGGGGACTAGCGGGGTTCCGAACACCGGGGAGCTGTTTTTT
V gene: TRBV20-1; clone size: NA; J gene: TRBJ2-1; D gene: NA; CDR3 protein: CSARAKPYPLGGHNEQFF; CDR3 DNA: TGCAGTGCTAGAGCGAAACCTTACCCCCTCGGGGGTCACAATGAGCAGTTCTTC
V gene: TRBV25-1; clone size: few; J gene: TRBJ1-5; D gene: TRBD1; CDR3 protein: CASSDGRGYNQPQHF; CDR3 DNA: TGTGCCAGCAGTGACGGCAGGGGGTATAATCAGCCCCAGCATTTT
V gene: TRBV12-5; clone size: NA; J gene: TRBJ1-5; D gene: NA; CDR3 protein: CASGRGATNQPQHF; CDR3 DNA: TGTGCTAGTGGCCGGGGAGCGACCAATCAGCCCCAGCATTTT
V gene: TRBV7-3; clone size: many; J gene: TRBJ1-6; D gene: NA; CDR3 protein: CASSSGRINSPLHF; CDR3 DNA: TGTGCCAGCAGCTCCGGACGGATCAATTCACCCCTCCACTTT
V gene: TRBV5-1; clone size: few; J gene: TRBJ2-7; D gene: NA; CDR3 protein: CASSLAGEEAQYF; CDR3 DNA: TGCGCCAGCAGCTTGGCCGGAGAGGAGGCCCAGTACTTC
V gene: TRBV12-3/TRBV12-4; clone size: once; J gene: TRBJ2-7; D gene: NA; CDR3 protein: CASSLAGSWSEQYF; CDR3 DNA: TGTGCCAGCAGTTTAGCAGGGAGTTGGAGCGAGCAGTACTTC
V gene: TRBV20-1; clone size: NA; J gene: TRBJ2-7; D gene: TRBD1; CDR3 protein: CSARDVETGGVASTYEQYF; CDR3 DNA: TGCAGTGCTAGAGATGTGGAGACAGGGGGCGTTGCTTCAACCTACGAGCAGTACTTC
V gene: TRBV20-1; clone size: NA; J gene: TRBJ2-7; D gene: NA; CDR3 protein: CSALGASGAYEQYF; CDR3 DNA: TGCAGTGCCTTAGGGGCTAGTGGCGCCTACGAGCAGTACTTC
V gene: TRBV5-1; clone size: many; J gene: TRBJ2-3; D gene: TRBD2; CDR3 protein: CATATSGGSTITDTQYF; CDR3 DNA: TGCGCCACGGCCACTAGCGGGGGATCAACGATCACAGATACGCAGTATTTT
V gene: TRBV12-3/TRBV12-4; clone size: NA; J gene: TRBJ1-2; D gene: NA; CDR3 protein: CASSFRLGGYTF; CDR3 DNA: TGTGCCAGCAGTTTTAGGTTGGGGGGCTACACCTTC
V gene: TRBV4-2; clone size: many; J gene: TRBJ2-4; D gene: NA; CDR3 protein: CASSQDAGQGGAKNIQYF; CDR3 DNA: TGTGCCAGCAGCCAAGATGCCGGCCAGGGTGGGGCCAAAAACATTCAGTACTTC
V gene: TRBV5-1; clone size: NA; J gene: TRBJ2-7; D gene: TRBD1; CDR3 protein: CASSLPDRAAEQYF; CDR3 DNA: TGCGCCAGCAGCCTTCCGGACAGGGCTGCCGAGCAGTACTTC
V gene: TRBV7-2; clone size: many; J gene: TRBJ1-1; D gene: NA; CDR3 protein: CASSLGGGSTEAFF; CDR3 DNA: TGTGCCAGCAGCTTAGGGGGGGGGAGCACTGAAGCTTTCTTT
V gene: TRBV5-6; clone size: many; J gene: TRBJ1-2; D gene: TRBD1; CDR3 protein: CASSLSGTAANYGYTF; CDR3 DNA: TGTGCCAGCAGCCTCTCGGGGACAGCCGCTAACTATGGCTACACCTTC
V gene: TRBV12-3/TRBV12-4; clone size: many; J gene: TRBJ1-5; D gene: NA; CDR3 protein: CASRGAYSNQPQHF; CDR3 DNA: TGTGCCAGCAGGGGGGCTTATAGCAATCAGCCCCAGCATTTT
V gene: TRBV28; clone size: NA; J gene: TRBJ1-3; D gene: NA; CDR3 protein: CASRQGGTLENTIYF; CDR3 DNA: TGTGCCAGCAGACAAGGGGGTACCTTGGAGAACACCATATATTTT